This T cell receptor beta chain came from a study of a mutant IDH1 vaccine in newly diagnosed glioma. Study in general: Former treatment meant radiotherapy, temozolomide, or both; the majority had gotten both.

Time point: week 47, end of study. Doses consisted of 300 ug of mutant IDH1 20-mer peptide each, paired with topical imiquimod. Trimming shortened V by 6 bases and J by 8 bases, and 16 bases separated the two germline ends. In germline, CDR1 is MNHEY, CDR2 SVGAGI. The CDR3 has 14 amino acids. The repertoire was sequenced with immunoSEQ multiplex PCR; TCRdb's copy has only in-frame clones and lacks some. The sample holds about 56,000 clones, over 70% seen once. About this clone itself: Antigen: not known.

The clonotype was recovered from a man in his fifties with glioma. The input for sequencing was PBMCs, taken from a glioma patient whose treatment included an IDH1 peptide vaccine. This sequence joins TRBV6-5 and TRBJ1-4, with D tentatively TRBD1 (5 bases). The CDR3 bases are TGTGCCAGCAGCGGACACCCGCGGACCGAAAAACTGTTTTTT. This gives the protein CASSGHPRTEKLFF.